The TCR beta chain under discussion was sequenced for a study of T cells in Graves' hyperthyroidism and ophthalmopathy (dated by TCRdb to about 2019). About the investigation overall: Peripheral blood samples were taken at initial diagnosis, before any treatment was given. A discovery cohort of around 98 patients, about 40 with Graves' ophthalmopathy and about 58 with stable Graves' hyperthyroidism, was used to find distinguishing TCR V-J signatures. Prospective prediction of ophthalmopathy was tested in an independent validation cohort of 18 to 20 hyperthyroidism patients and 17 patients who later progressed to ophthalmopathy. For training and testing, the approximately 92 patients in the discovery cohort were randomly divided in a 7:3 ratio. Thyroid tissue and blood T-cell repertoires from six or seven Graves' hyperthyroidism patients were also compared in the study. After sampling, hyperthyroidism patients received methimazole starting at 30 mg daily, and ophthalmopathy patients received high-dose intravenous methylprednisolone. The paper reports TCR Vbeta CDR3 sequencing of over 120 peripheral blood samples: under 45 ophthalmopathy, some 80 hyperthyroidism and approximately 17 progressor patients. Overall results and qualifications from the work: A 13 V-J signature model separated ophthalmopathy from stable hyperthyroidism, with 87.88% sensitivity and about 81% specificity in cross-validation and 80%/75% in testing. In validation, the model predicted progression to ophthalmopathy a median of approximately 6.3 months before onset, with 65% to 71% sensitivity and almost 75% specificity. No statistical method was used to fix the sample size in advance, and group allocation was not hidden from the investigators. Most expanded thyroid clonotypes (frequency above 0.001) were also detected in blood, suggesting blood repertoires may reflect thyroid immune responses.

The TCR beta CDR3 regions were amplified from the RNA transcripts. The TCR CDR3 was subjected to a first round of RT-PCR using the HTBI primer set and the Qiagen OneStep RT-PCR kit. A second multiplex PCR round built the libraries, followed by size selection and purification. The libraries were sequenced on an Illumina HiSeq2000 using paired-end 100 bp reads. Per the authors' processing: SOAPnuke was used to process the raw data, throwing out any read that contained adapters or uncalled bases, had a mean Phred below 15, or lacked an exact constant-primer or identifier match. High-quality paired reads were merged with COPE v1.2.5, and unique nucleotide sequences were defined as clonotypes. MiTCR v1.1 was used to align clonotypes to the IMGT TRBV, TRBD and TRBJ reference segments. The analysis included only V-J combinations with a frequency above 0.0001, which together covered roughly 99% of the repertoires. A TCS score was defined as the ratio between F50 (clonal expansion) and ExV (chaos), using BLOSUM62-based TCRdist between CDR3 peptides within each V-J. Welch's t-statistics and random forest reduced fewer than 600 V-J features to roughly 13, which were used in a naive Bayes classifier (R e1071). TCRdb applied fastp at Q25 and MiXCR to the public reads, then kept only in-frame beta chains. When rows share a CDR3 protein, they turn into one entry using the most common DNA and genes. The V and J calls, along with clone size, are taken from TCRdb and not from the paper's own processing. The sample includes hundreds of thousands of distinct CDR3 sequences, with about 15% observed a single time. The ten largest clones add up to 4.5% to 6% of the sample.

As regards this clonotype: Its binding antigen is unknown. Base qualities were left out, and no much larger clone turns up one base away.

Hyperthyroidism patients were newly diagnosed, with disease duration under 2 months, and aged 18 to 65 years. Patients with uncontrolled infections, other autoimmune diseases, pregnancy or lactation were excluded. Diagnoses relied on clinical symptoms, serum thyroxine and TRAb, thyroid ultrasound and orbital computed tomography. For progressor patients, blood was drawn at the first diagnosis of hyperthyroidism, before any ophthalmopathy symptoms had appeared. PBMCs were isolated from about 9.1 ml of fresh peripheral blood by Ficoll-Paque density gradient centrifugation. Progressor patients were first diagnosed with Graves' hyperthyroidism and then developed ophthalmopathy during follow-up. Total RNA was extracted using Trizol reagent, and RNA quality was assessed on an Agilent 2100 Bioanalyzer. The material sequenced was blood. This clonotype was obtained from a woman aged 25 to 45 with Graves' hyperthyroidism that later progressed to Graves' ophthalmopathy.

Read as DNA, the sequence is TGTGCCAGCAGATTCACCCCCGACCCCCAGTACAGCTATGGCTACACCTTC. Its amino acids are CASRFTPDPQYSYGYTF. The V gene is TRBV6-1 and the J gene is TRBJ1-2, with an unclear D gene assignment. The CDR3 holds 17 amino acids from the cysteine to the phenylalanine. This entry keeps only the CDR3 DNA: 51 bases, framed from base 1. V lost 6 bases and J lost 4 bases; the stretch between them is 24 bases long. According to the germline V gene, CDR1 reads MNHNS and CDR2 reads SASEGT.